This T cell receptor (beta chain) derives from a study of T cell responses to AZD1222 COVID-19 vaccine. V dropped 4 bases and J dropped 2 bases, with 12 bases sitting between them. Germline CDR1 SGHRS, CDR2 YFSETQ. This CDR3 has 14 residues. Sequenced by immunoSEQ multiplex PCR; TCRdb stores in-frame clones only, minus some. Among roughly 140,000 clones listed, roughly nine tenths were seen once. The sequence came from an adult in good health. The genes are TRBV5-1 and TRBJ2-5, with D tentatively TRBD2 (5 bases). The sample in question was peripheral blood, obtained on day 0 of AZD1222 vaccination. CDR3 loop: CASSLNTGQETQYF. The CDR3 DNA reads TGCGCCAGCAGCCTCAACACGGGACAAGAGACCCAGTACTTC.